These 14 T cell receptor beta chains share one sample of origin, sequenced in a study of blood T cell repertoires in COVID-19. Sequenced by immunoSEQ multiplex PCR; TCRdb stores in-frame clones only, minus some. Here the sample spans approximately 59,000 clones, roughly three quarters being singletons. Material for sequencing was peripheral blood. These receptors came from an elderly man with acute or convalescent COVID-19.

This clone has only one observation. The rearrangement uses TRBV13 and TRBJ2-7; weak D call: TRBD1 (5 bases). Per germline, CDR1 PRHDT and CDR2 FYEKMQ (reference sequence). The CDR3 is 19 amino acids. V was cut by 3 bases and J by 2 bases, with 26 bases left in between. CDR3 residues: CASSFFLTDWTLEPYEQYF. CDR3 DNA: TGTGCCAGCAGCTTCTTCCTAACCGACTGGACACTCGAGCCCTACGAGCAGTACTTC.

The rearrangement uses TRBV6-2 or TRBV6-3 and TRBJ1-1; D is unresolved. The germline V gene has CDR1 MNHEY and CDR2 SVGEGT. With 2 bases removed from V and 7 bases from J, the gap between germline ends came to 14 bases. The CDR3 has 14 amino acids. This chain's CDR3 is CASSYTNLPGEAFF. The DNA for the CDR3 is TGTGCCAGCAGTTACACAAACCTCCCAGGTGAAGCTTTCTTT.

The chain couples TRBV7-6 to TRBJ2-7, with TRBD1 as a possible D gene (5 bases). V was trimmed by 5 bases and J by 7 bases, leaving 18 bases between them. CDR3 length equals 14 residues. Germline V CDR1 and CDR2: SGHVS, FNYEAQ. The CDR3 sequence is CASSPSDSTREQYF. In DNA, the CDR3 is TGTGCCAGCAGCCCCTCCGACAGTACGAGAGAGCAGTACTTC.

The chain employs TRBV29-1 and TRBJ2-7; 10 bases match TRBD1. Unmatched junction bases numbered 6, after V lost 4 bases and J lost 6 bases. Germline CDR1 and CDR2: SQVTM and ANQGSEA. CDR3 length: 13 amino acids. This CDR3 reads CSVGGQGFGEQYF. The CDR3 nucleotides are TGCAGCGTTGGGGGACAGGGGTTTGGCGAGCAGTACTTC.

The genes are TRBV29-1 and TRBJ1-3, with D hard to call. V gave up 3 bases and J gave up 1 base, with 4 bases separating them. The CDR3 covers 12 residues. The germline gives CDR1 SQVTM, CDR2 ANQGSEA. The CDR3 spells CSVESSGNTIYF. Here the CDR3 DNA reads TGCAGCGTTGAGTCTTCTGGAAACACCATATATTTT. The complete variable domain, with remaining parts taken from reference TRBV29-1 and TRBJ1-3, reads SAVISQKPSRDICQRGTSLTIQCQVDSQVTMMFWYRQQPGQSLTLIATANQGSEATYESGFVIDKFPISRPNLTFSTLTVSNMSPEDSSIYLCSVESSGNTIYFGEGSWLTVV.

The rearrangement joins TRBV19 to TRBJ2-5; no firm D call. The germline V gene has CDR1 LNHDA and CDR2 SQIVND (reference sequence). This CDR3 region has 13 residues. V was cut by 5 bases and J by 2 bases, with 9 bases left in between. The CDR3: CASSLSLQETQYF. In nucleotides, the CDR3 is TGTGCCAGTAGTTTGTCACTTCAAGAGACCCAGTACTTC. The full variable domain, rest sourced from reference TRBV19 and TRBJ2-5, is DGGITQSPKYLFRKEGQNVTLSCEQNLNHDAMYWYRQDPGQGLRLIYYSQIVNDFQKGDIAEGYSVSREKKESFPLTVTSAQKNPTAFYLCASSLSLQETQYFGPGTRLLVL.

The chain's CDR3 is CASKTQGAYTEAFF. The CDR3 DNA is TGTGCCAGCAAGACACAGGGGGCATACACTGAAGCTTTCTTT. The V call is TRBV28, the J call TRBJ1-1; TRBD1 agrees at 9 bases. The germline V gene has CDR1 MDHEN and CDR2 SYDVKM. This CDR3 has 14 residues. Germline trimming cut 7 bases from V and 3 bases from J; bases unmatched to any gene: 6.

This chain uses TRBV6-4 with TRBJ1-4, with TRBD1 identical over 7 bases. The CDR3 loop spans 16 amino acids. The V gene's germline CDR1 is MRHNA and CDR2 SNTAGT. V dropped 8 bases and J dropped 8; count of bases not matched to a gene: 17. The chain's CDR3 is CASHQDRLGRLEKLFF. The CDR3 region has the DNA TGTGCCAGCCACCAGGACAGGCTAGGACGGTTGGAAAAACTGTTTTTT.

The V call is TRBV7-2, the J call TRBJ2-7; possibly TRBD1 for D (5 bases). Per germline, CDR1 SGHTA and CDR2 FQGNSA. V lost 1 base and J 1 base, leaving 11 bases between the germline ends. The CDR3 is 15 amino acids. Here the CDR3 DNA reads TGTGCCAGCAGCTTAGATCCAGGGCCATCCTACGAGCAGTACTTC. It translates to CASSLDPGPSYEQYF. Based on the CDR3 plus reference TRBV7-2 and TRBJ2-7, the full variable domain is GAGVSQSPSNKVTEKGKDVELRCDPISGHTALYWYRQSLGQGLEFLIYFQGNSAPDKSGLPSDRFSAERTGGSVSTLTIQRTQQEDSAVYLCASSLDPGPSYEQYFGPGTRLTVT.

This sequence joins TRBV19 and TRBJ2-1; 13 nucleotides align to TRBD2. With 4 bases clipped from V and 0 bases from J, the junction kept 3 bases outside the gene matches. The V gene's germline CDR1 is LNHDA and CDR2 SQIVND (reference sequence). CDR3 length equals 17 residues. Written as DNA, the CDR3 is TGTGCCAGTAGTACGGGGACTAGCGGGACCTCCTACAATGAGCAGTTCTTC. This gives the protein CASSTGTSGTSYNEQFF. The whole variable domain, filled in from reference TRBV19 and TRBJ2-1, reads DGGITQSPKYLFRKEGQNVTLSCEQNLNHDAMYWYRQDPGQGLRLIYYSQIVNDFQKGDIAEGYSVSREKKESFPLTVTSAQKNPTAFYLCASSTGTSGTSYNEQFFGPGTRLTVL.

The CDR3 spells CASSGRGSGGNTEAFF. Written as DNA, the CDR3 is TGCGCCAGCAGTGGGCGAGGGAGCGGGGGGAACACTGAAGCTTTCTTT. The chain employs TRBV10-2 and TRBJ1-1, with D perhaps matching TRBD1 (5 bases). V was cut by 4 bases and J by 1 base, with 16 bases left in between. The CDR3 is 16 amino acids. CDR1 and CDR2 from the germline V gene are WSHSY and SAAADI.

The J gene is TRBJ1-1, the V gene TRBV28; perhaps TRBD1 as D (6 bases). The CDR3 extends over 14 amino acids. Per the germline V gene, CDR1 is MDHEN and CDR2 is SYDVKM. The V gene lost 7 bases and the J gene lost 0 bases, with 12 bases spanning the gap. The CDR3 DNA is TGTGCCAGCACCGGAACAGGGCTGAACACTGAAGCTTTCTTT. Its protein is CASTGTGLNTEAFF.

J is TRBJ2-1 and V is TRBV7-2, with D uncertain. The CDR3 sequence is 12 residues long. Looked up from germline, CDR1 is SGHTA and CDR2 is FQGNSA. Trimming stripped 5 bases from V and 9 bases from J, with 11 bases between. CDR3 nucleotides: TGTGCCAGCAGCGTAATAGTCGTTGAGCAGTTCTTC. This codes for CASSVIVVEQFF.

This clone was recorded only once. The chain couples TRBV7-9 to TRBJ2-1; 8 bases line up with TRBD1. CDR1 is SEHNR and CDR2 is FQNEAQ in the germline V gene (reference sequence). CDR3 length equals 15 residues. With 5 bases clipped from V and 8 bases from J, the junction kept 11 bases outside the gene matches. The CDR3, as DNA: TGTGCCAGCAGCGATAACAGGGGGGCGTTCCATGAGCAGTTCTTC. Translation gives CASSDNRGAFHEQFF.